This T cell receptor beta chain was captured by sequencing in a study of type 1 and type 2 diabetes patients. Study-wide background: T cells were magnetically sorted from PBMCs as CD4+ or CD8+ subsets.

With V trimmed by 2 bases and J by 7 bases, 4 bases remained unmatched. Germline V CDR1 and CDR2: MNHNY, SVGAGI (reference sequence). This CDR3 is 14 amino acids long. With respect to this clonotype: The target antigen is unknown.

Study-level results: Type 1 diabetes repertoires were significantly less diverse than type 2 diabetes ones. With limited T2D and control samples, some T1D-only expanded clones may not be T1D-specific.

No donor had another autoimmune disease or recent infection within four weeks. Genomic DNA was the PCR template. The TCR beta CDR3 region was amplified using 30 forward and 13 reverse primers. TCRdb fed the multiplex PCR reads into MiXCR, producing one record per CDR3 protein. The repertoire holds around 300,000 distinct CDR3 sequences, with around 50% as singletons. This chain joins TRBV6-6 and TRBJ2-7, with 11 nucleotides matching TRBD2. The TCR comes from a man aged 18-30 years with type 2 diabetes. The sequenced sample was peripheral blood mononuclear cells (PBMCs). CDR3 amino acids: CASSYILAGVEQYF. The CDR3 DNA sequence: TGTGCCAGCAGTTACATACTAGCGGGAGTAGAGCAGTACTTC.